The 32 T cell receptor beta chains given below trace back to one sample, sequenced in a study of blood T cell repertoires in COVID-19. Here immunoSEQ multiplex PCR was the method, and the copy in TCRdb shows in-frame clones only, minus some. The sample carries over 100,000 clones, around 77% recorded once. The sequenced material came from peripheral blood. These receptors originate from a man aged 55 to 70 with active or convalescent COVID-19.

The genes are TRBV7-8 and TRBJ2-3; 8 nucleotides line up with TRBD1. Germline lookup yields CDR1 SGHVS and CDR2 FQNEAQ. J lost 5 bases, V lost 1 base, and 17 bases had no gene match. This CDR3 contains 19 residues. The CDR3 DNA reads TGTGCCAGCAGCTTAGGGTTGTTCGCTGTGGCAGGGGGCTTAGATACGCAGTATTTT. Translating it yields CASSLGLFAVAGGLDTQYF.

The genes are TRBV23-1 and TRBJ2-7; the match to TRBD1 covers 9 bases. TRBV23-1 is an open reading frame whose function is uncertain. The V and J ends lost 0 bases and 4 bases, in that order; junction bases with no gene match: 4. This CDR3 contains 15 residues. CDR3 in DNA: TGCGCCAGCAGTCAATCGGAGACAGGGGGTTACGAGCAGTACTTC. This translates into CASSQSETGGYEQYF.

The CDR3 protein is CATDSDRGPGGTEAFF. DNA for the CDR3: TGTGCCACCGACTCGGACAGGGGCCCGGGGGGCACTGAAGCTTTCTTT. V is TRBV10-3 and J is TRBJ1-1; 9 bases fit TRBD1. The V and J ends lost 10 bases and 4 bases, in that order; junction bases with no gene match: 16. The CDR3 is 16 amino acids. CDR1 is ENHRY and CDR2 is SYGVKD in the germline V gene.

The rearrangement joins TRBV9 to TRBJ2-2, with D perhaps matching TRBD1 (5 bases). The length of the CDR3 is 12 residues. Germline CDR1 SGDLS, CDR2 YYNGEE. V was pared by 2 bases and J by 7 bases, with 6 bases between. The CDR3 DNA sequence: TGTGCCAGCAGCGTTGACAGCGGGGAGCTGTTTTTT. Protein sequence: CASSVDSGELFF.

The V call is TRBV6-5, the J call TRBJ2-1, with TRBD2 identical over 10 bases. The CDR3 spans 11 residues. Germline V lookup: CDR1 MNHEY, CDR2 SVGAGI. V lost 4 bases to trimming and J lost 14 bases; unmatched junction nucleotides: 2. The CDR3 loop is CASSSTSGEFF. CDR3 nucleotide sequence: TGTGCCAGCAGTTCCACTAGCGGGGAGTTCTTC.

The rearrangement joins TRBV27 to TRBJ1-4, with D possibly matching TRBD1 (6 bases). The CDR3 sequence is 16 residues long. Germline loops: CDR1 MNHEY, CDR2 SMNVEV (reference sequence). Trimming took 0 bases from V and 3 from J, leaving 11 bases between them. CDR3 sequence (DNA): TGTGCCAGCAGTTTATCGGGGGGGGCAGCTAATGAAAAACTGTTTTTT. Its protein is CASSLSGGAANEKLFF.

V is TRBV4-3 and J is TRBJ2-7; TRBD2 aligns across 10 bases. V gave up 0 bases and J gave up 3 bases; unmatched junction bases: 5. In germline, CDR1 is LGHNA, CDR2 YSLEER. The CDR3 consists of 16 residues. The CDR3 nucleotides read TGCGCCAGCAGCCAAGATTGGGCTAGCGGGAGCTACGAGCAGTACTTC. Its translation is CASSQDWASGSYEQYF.

The rearrangement links TRBV12-3 or TRBV12-4 to TRBJ2-5; D might be TRBD2 (6 bases). V was clipped by 6 bases and J by 13 bases, with 18 bases between them. The CDR3 runs to 12 residues. In DNA, the CDR3 is TGTGCCAGCAGATATTACCGGGACTTATTGTACTTC. Encoded protein: CASRYYRDLLYF.

This clone was seen a few times. The CDR3 DNA follows: TGTGCCAGCAGCCCTTTAAGGACTAGCGGGTTCTACGAGCAGTACTTC. Translating gives CASSPLRTSGFYEQYF. V is TRBV3-1 (or the pseudogene TRBV3-2) and J is TRBJ2-7; 11 bases line up with TRBD2. Per germline, CDR1 LGHDT and CDR2 YNNKEL (reference sequence). The CDR3 length is 16 residues. Germline trimming cut 4 bases from V and 3 bases from J; bases unmatched to any gene: 8.

This chain connects TRBV24-1 to TRBJ2-4, with 9 bases aligning to TRBD1. The junction had 5 bases not matched to a gene; V was cut back by 6 bases and J by 6 bases. The length of the CDR3 is 14 residues. Per germline, CDR1 KGHDR and CDR2 SFDVKD. In DNA, the CDR3 is TGTGCCACCAGTCGGACAGGGGCTGGAAACATTCAGTACTTC. It yields the protein CATSRTGAGNIQYF.

The gene calls are TRBV10-3 and TRBJ2-2; 9 bases are a match to TRBD2. J gave up 7 bases and V 6 bases, and 6 bases lay outside the gene matches. This CDR3 has 14 amino acids. CDR1 and CDR2 from the germline V gene are ENHRY and SYGVKD. The CDR3 sequence is CAISEGTSFGELFF. The CDR3 DNA follows: TGTGCCATCAGCGAAGGGACTAGCTTCGGGGAGCTGTTTTTT.

This clone was seen only a few times. This sequence joins TRBV15 and TRBJ1-3, with 7 bases lining up with TRBD1. This CDR3 has 17 residues. The J segment lost 1 base and the V segment lost 5 bases, leaving 11 bases of the junction unmatched. Germline V gene data show CDR1 as LNHNV and CDR2 as YYDKDF (reference sequence). In DNA, the CDR3 is TGTGCCACCAGCCTAATACAGGGGTCGATATCTGGAAACACCATATATTTT. It specifies CATSLIQGSISGNTIYF.

The CDR3 DNA sequence: TGTGCCAGCTCACCTTTCCAGGGTAACACTGAAGCTTTCTTT. It codes for CASSPFQGNTEAFF. The chain links TRBV18 to TRBJ1-1; perhaps TRBD1 as D (5 bases). The CDR3 is 14 amino acids. CDR1 is KGHSH, CDR2 LQKENI, per germline. Trimming stripped 3 bases from V and 2 bases from J, with 10 bases between. The whole variable domain, remainder taken from reference TRBV18 and TRBJ1-1, is NAGVMQNPRHLVRRRGQEARLRCSPMKGHSHVYWYRQLPEEGLKFMVYLQKENIIDESGMPKERFSAEFPKEGPSILRIQQVVRGDSAAYFCASSPFQGNTEAFFGQGTRLTVV.

A few counts support this clone. The rearrangement links TRBV12-5 to TRBJ2-1; D is perhaps TRBD2 (6 bases). Trimming took off 5 bases at V and 8 bases at J, with 10 bases between the two ends. The CDR3 sequence is 12 residues long. Looked up from germline, CDR1 is LGHNT and CDR2 is FRNRAP. The CDR3 loop is CASGTWEDEQFF. The CDR3 bases are TGTGCTAGTGGTACTTGGGAGGATGAGCAGTTCTTC.

This chain joins TRBV24-1 and TRBJ2-7, with a possible D match to TRBD2 (6 bases). CDR1 is KGHDR, CDR2 SFDVKD, per germline. V was cut by 3 bases and J by 2 bases, with 13 bases left in between. The CDR3 runs to 15 residues. The CDR3 here is CATSDGAGFTYEQYF. The CDR3, as DNA: TGTGCCACCAGTGATGGGGCGGGATTCACCTACGAGCAGTACTTC.

The chain is built from TRBV24-1 and TRBJ2-7; D perhaps matches TRBD1 (5 bases). Trimming took off 9 bases at V and 0 bases at J, with 8 bases between the two ends. CDR3 size: 12 residues. Germline CDR1 is KGHDR and CDR2 is SFDVKD. The CDR3 here is CATARDSYEQYF. Here the CDR3 DNA reads TGTGCCACCGCCAGGGACTCCTACGAGCAGTACTTC.

This clone was counted only a few times. The chain joins TRBV21-1 to TRBJ2-2; the table's D call, TRBD1, has no DNA check behind it. TRBV21-1 is shown as a pseudogene. The CDR3 has 19 residues. CDR3 region: CASSRKGIWRGRDSGELFF. As DNA, the CDR3 is TGTGCCAGCAGCAGAAAGGGAATCTGGAGGGGGCGCGATTCCGGGGAGCTGTTTTTT.

This chain connects TRBV25-1 to TRBJ2-5; TRBD2 is a possible D gene (5 bases). CDR3 size: 18 residues. The V gene's germline CDR1 is MGHDK and CDR2 SYGVNS. Trimming took 2 bases from V and 5 from J, leaving 24 bases between them. CDR3 nucleotides: TGTGCCAGCAGTGAACGACGCATTAACTCTCTCAGAGGGGAGACCCAGTACTTC. This gives the protein CASSERRINSLRGETQYF.

This chain uses TRBV29-1 with TRBJ2-1, with a possible D match to TRBD1 (5 bases). Deletions cut 3 bases from V and 1 base from J, with 10 bases between. This CDR3 spans 14 amino acids. From germline, CDR1 is SQVTM and CDR2 ANQGSEA. CDR3 protein: CSVELQASYNEQFF. The CDR3, as DNA: TGCAGCGTTGAGCTACAGGCATCCTACAATGAGCAGTTCTTC.

This clone has only a few counts. J is TRBJ2-7 and V is TRBV19; D is unresolved. V dropped 3 bases and J dropped 3 bases, with 18 bases sitting between them. The CDR3 is 16 amino acids. CDR1 is LNHDA, CDR2 SQIVND, per germline (reference sequence). The CDR3 region is CASSIRSVAANYEQYF. The CDR3 nucleotides are TGTGCCAGTAGTATTCGGTCGGTGGCGGCCAACTACGAGCAGTACTTC.

This chain joins TRBV29-1 and TRBJ2-7; 9 bases line up with TRBD2. CDR1 is SQVTM and CDR2 is ANQGSEA in the germline V gene. CDR3 length: 13 amino acids. Trimming took 7 bases from V and 5 from J; bases not matched to a gene: 9. The CDR3 DNA sequence: TGCAGCGCCTCTTTGACTAGCGGCAACGAGCAGTACTTC. This gives the protein CSASLTSGNEQYF.

The chain couples TRBV4-3 to TRBJ2-1; D uncertain. The length of the CDR3 is 14 residues. V was cut by 1 base and J by 6 bases, with 10 bases left in between. Germline CDR1 reads LGHNA; CDR2 reads YSLEER. The CDR3 loop reads CASSQALVSNEQFF. CDR3 coding DNA: TGCGCCAGCAGCCAAGCTCTAGTCTCCAATGAGCAGTTCTTC.

The chain carries TRBV7-2 and TRBJ1-2; weak D call: TRBD1 (5 bases). CDR3 length equals 15 residues. Germline V gene lookup returns CDR1 SGHTA and CDR2 FQGNSA. Trimming cost V 1 base and J 0 bases, with 9 bases left between them. The CDR3 is CASSLGGAANYGYTF. CDR3 sequence (DNA): TGTGCCAGCAGCTTAGGTGGGGCCGCTAACTATGGCTACACCTTC.

The chain employs TRBV7-9 and TRBJ1-2; 10 bases agree with TRBD1. J gave up 4 bases and V 5 bases, and 7 bases lay outside the gene matches. Per the germline V gene, CDR1 is SEHNR and CDR2 is FQNEAQ (reference sequence). The CDR3 has 15 residues. The CDR3 sequence is CASSPRGDRGYGYTF. CDR3 DNA sequence: TGTGCCAGCAGCCCCCGAGGGGACAGGGGCTATGGCTACACCTTC.

This clone occurred a few times. This chain joins TRBV4-3 and TRBJ1-5, with TRBD1 identical over 8 bases. The J segment lost 6 bases and the V segment lost 1 base, leaving 5 bases of the junction unmatched. CDR3 length: 15 amino acids. The germline CDR1 and CDR2 sequences are LGHNA and YSLEER. CDR3 bases: TGCGCCAGCAGCCAAGTGACAGGGGCTGTTCAGCCCCAGCATTTT. Its protein product is CASSQVTGAVQPQHF.

The sample holds a few counts of this clone. J is TRBJ2-7 and V is TRBV9, with D maybe TRBD2 (6 bases). Germline V CDR1 and CDR2: SGDLS, YYNGEE. CDR3 length: 14 residues. The V end was cut by 3 bases, the J end by 2 bases, with 12 bases between. Written as DNA, the CDR3 is TGTGCCAGCAGCGCGGGGCCGGGAGCCTACGAGCAGTACTTC. It codes for CASSAGPGAYEQYF.

The chain combines TRBV5-5 with TRBJ2-1, with 7 nucleotides matching TRBD1. The CDR3 loop spans 16 amino acids. Losses at the gene ends were 4 bases for V and 5 bases for J; bases not matched to a gene: 12. Germline V gene data show CDR1 as SGHKS and CDR2 as YYEKEE (reference sequence). The CDR3 DNA reads as TGTGCCAGCAGCCGTTTTCCGGACAGGAGAGACAATGAGCAGTTCTTC. Protein product: CASSRFPDRRDNEQFF.

The chain joins TRBV3-1 (or the pseudogene TRBV3-2) to TRBJ2-3, with D perhaps TRBD2 (6 bases). V was trimmed by 1 base and J by 5 bases, leaving 7 bases between them. CDR1 is LGHDT, CDR2 YNNKEL, per germline (reference sequence). The CDR3 totals 13 residues. CDR3 amino acids: CASSQVGRDTQYF. CDR3 DNA sequence: TGTGCCAGCAGCCAAGTCGGGAGAGATACGCAGTATTTT.

This chain links TRBV11-1 with TRBJ1-1; D is unclear. Germline loops: CDR1 SGHAT, CDR2 FQDESV (reference sequence). The CDR3 is 13 amino acids. Trimming took 2 bases from V and 7 from J, leaving 11 bases between them. The chain's CDR3 is CASSLQGGVEAFF. The CDR3 region has the DNA TGTGCCAGCAGCTTACAAGGCGGAGTTGAAGCTTTCTTT.

The V gene is TRBV28, the J gene TRBJ2-5; D perhaps matches TRBD2 (6 bases). Trimming cost V 0 bases and J 3 bases, with 14 bases left between them. Germline CDR1 MDHEN, CDR2 SYDVKM. CDR3 length equals 16 residues. CDR3 sequence: CASSLWEGTLKETQYF. The CDR3 nucleotides are TGTGCCAGCAGTTTATGGGAGGGGACCCTAAAAGAGACCCAGTACTTC.

The V and J genes are TRBV5-1 and TRBJ2-3, with 7 bases that match TRBD2. Germline V gene sequence: CDR1 SGHRS, CDR2 YFSETQ. V was pared by 5 bases and J by 6 bases, with 9 bases of the junction left unmatched. This CDR3 is 14 amino acids long. CDR3 nucleotide sequence: TGCGCCAGCAGAAGCGGGAATGCCCAGGATACGCAGTATTTT. Translated: CASRSGNAQDTQYF.

V is TRBV18 and J is TRBJ1-6, with D hard to call. Trimming removed 6 bases at V and 7 bases at J, with 13 bases between. CDR1 and CDR2 from the germline V gene are KGHSH and LQKENI. The CDR3 runs to 14 residues. The CDR3: CASSPQASNSPLHF. CDR3 in DNA: TGTGCCAGCTCTCCCCAGGCCTCGAATTCACCCCTCCACTTT.